Shown below are 25 T cell receptor beta chains from a single sample sequenced in a study of Ad26.COV2.S vaccination and SARS-CoV-2 variants. TCRdb's table, derived via immunoSEQ multiplex PCR, lists solely in-frame clones and lacks some. The sample contains about 180,000 clones, roughly 85% of which appear only once. The sample consisted of peripheral blood, taken after recovery from COVID-19. These receptors originate from a human donor who had recovered from COVID-19.

The chain uses TRBV6-5 and TRBJ1-1, with TRBD1 matching over 8 bases. Trimming took 4 bases from V and 4 from J; bases not matched to a gene: 5. Germline values: CDR1 MNHEY, CDR2 SVGAGI. CDR3 size: 14 residues. The CDR3 bases are TGTGCCAGCAGTTCCCAGGGGGCGGGCACTGAAGCTTTCTTT. Amino acid sequence: CASSSQGAGTEAFF.

The V call is TRBV2, the J call TRBJ2-7; TRBD2 is a possible D gene (6 bases). The CDR3 has 13 amino acids. Per the germline V gene, CDR1 is SNHLY and CDR2 is FYNNEI. The CDR3 spells CASNGGIASEQYF. As DNA, the CDR3 is TGTGCTTCCAATGGGGGGATAGCAAGCGAGCAGTACTTC.

The rearrangement joins TRBV2 to TRBJ2-2; no clear D gene. The CDR3 runs to 13 residues. Germline lookup yields CDR1 SNHLY and CDR2 FYNNEI. The V end was cut by 7 bases, the J end by 2 bases, with 8 bases between. In nucleotides, the CDR3 is TGTGCCAGCATGTGGGCTAACACCGGGGAGCTGTTTTTT. Protein sequence: CASMWANTGELFF.

The chain is built from TRBV19 and TRBJ2-1, with D perhaps TRBD2 (5 bases). The CDR3 is 14 amino acids. V lost 5 bases and J 4 bases, leaving 12 bases between the germline ends. Germline V gene data show CDR1 as LNHDA and CDR2 as SQIVND (reference sequence). The CDR3 bases are TGTGCCAGTAGTTCATCGACTATTTACAATGAGCAGTTCTTC. This encodes CASSSSTIYNEQFF.

The V and J genes are TRBV3-1 (or the pseudogene TRBV3-2) and TRBJ2-5; TRBD1 might be the D (5 bases). Trimming stripped 6 bases from V and 4 bases from J, with 12 bases between. Germline CDR1 is LGHDT and CDR2 is YNNKEL (reference sequence). The CDR3 is 13 residues long. CDR3 sequence: CASSYIRGETQYF. The CDR3 DNA is TGTGCCAGCAGTTATATAAGGGGAGAGACCCAGTACTTC.

CDR3 sequence: CASRGIVWAGIYGYTF. For the CDR3, the DNA is TGTGCCAGCAGGGGGATAGTTTGGGCAGGGATCTATGGCTACACCTTC. The chain is built from TRBV27 and TRBJ1-2, with a weak D call TRBD1 (5 bases). V was trimmed by 6 bases and J by 4 bases, leaving 21 bases between them. The CDR3 has 16 amino acids. The V gene's germline CDR1 is MNHEY and CDR2 SMNVEV (reference sequence).

The chain carries TRBV15 and TRBJ2-2, with 11 bases that match TRBD1. Germline trimming cut 7 bases from V and 6 bases from J; bases unmatched to any gene: 7. Germline V gene data show CDR1 as LNHNV and CDR2 as YYDKDF (reference sequence). The CDR3 consists of 15 residues. This CDR3 is CATTTPGQGAGELFF. CDR3 nucleotides: TGTGCCACCACCACGCCGGGACAGGGGGCCGGGGAGCTGTTTTTT.

The V and J genes are TRBV3-1 (or the pseudogene TRBV3-2) and TRBJ2-5; TRBD2 aligns across 7 bases. In germline, CDR1 is LGHDT, CDR2 YNNKEL (reference sequence). There are 15 residues in the CDR3. V lost 0 bases, J lost 1 base, and 2 bases stayed unmatched. The CDR3 loop is CASSQEGRGQETQYF. CDR3 DNA sequence: TGTGCCAGCAGCCAAGAGGGGAGGGGCCAAGAGACCCAGTACTTC.

This sequence joins TRBV9 and TRBJ2-7; D unclear. V was shortened by 0 bases and J by 6 bases, with 4 bases between the two germline ends. The CDR3 sequence is 11 residues long. Germline V gives CDR1 SGDLS, CDR2 YYNGEE. The CDR3 here is CASSVEGEQYF. The CDR3 coding sequence is TGTGCCAGCAGCGTAGAGGGCGAGCAGTACTTC.

V and J are TRBV2 and TRBJ1-4; D may be TRBD1 (6 bases). The V end lost 6 bases, the J end lost 8 bases, and 16 bases lay between the germline ends. This CDR3 spans 14 amino acids. Germline V gene lookup returns CDR1 SNHLY and CDR2 FYNNEI. This chain's CDR3 is CASSPGVFEEKLFF. As DNA, the CDR3 is TGTGCCAGCAGCCCAGGGGTATTCGAGGAAAAACTGTTTTTT.

This chain links TRBV5-1 with TRBJ2-3, with TRBD2 matching 7 bases. V dropped 6 bases and J dropped 6; count of bases not matched to a gene: 10. Per the germline V gene, CDR1 is SGHRS and CDR2 is YFSETQ. The CDR3 has 14 residues. The CDR3 bases are TGCGCCAGCAAAGCCGCGGGGGTCCGGGATACGCAGTATTTT. Encoded protein: CASKAAGVRDTQYF.

V usage is TRBV13 and J usage is TRBJ1-2, with D maybe TRBD1 (6 bases). Germline assignment: CDR1 PRHDT and CDR2 FYEKMQ (reference sequence). The CDR3 totals 16 residues. Trimming left V 2 bases short and J 4 bases short, with 17 bases between. CDR3: CASSLFRQALRYGYTF. The CDR3 region has the DNA TGTGCCAGCAGCTTATTTAGACAGGCGCTTCGCTATGGCTACACCTTC.

This chain links TRBV19 with TRBJ2-7; 9 bases match TRBD1. Germline V gene data show CDR1 as LNHDA and CDR2 as SQIVND (reference sequence). The J segment lost 0 bases and the V segment lost 4 bases, leaving 7 bases of the junction unmatched. The CDR3 extends over 16 amino acids. CDR3 region: CASSRGQGTFSYEQYF. In DNA form, the CDR3 reads TGTGCCAGTAGTAGGGGACAGGGCACCTTCTCCTACGAGCAGTACTTC.

This clone occurred a few times. V and J are TRBV5-6 and TRBJ1-1; tentatively, D is TRBD1 (5 bases). This CDR3 is built from 15 residues. The V end was cut by 0 bases, the J end by 5 bases, with 14 bases between. From germline, CDR1 is SGHDT and CDR2 YYEEEE. The CDR3 is CASSLAVGRETEAFF. In nucleotides, the CDR3 is TGTGCCAGCAGCTTGGCTGTGGGACGGGAGACTGAAGCTTTCTTT.

The chain employs TRBV14 and TRBJ1-6, with D possibly being TRBD1 (6 bases). The CDR3 has 14 residues. V was clipped by 4 bases and J by 7 bases, with 11 bases between them. CDR1 is SGHDN, CDR2 FVKESK, per germline. DNA for the CDR3: TGTGCCAGCAGCCCCGGGACACCAAATTCACCCCTCCACTTT. It translates to CASSPGTPNSPLHF. Using reference TRBV14 and TRBJ1-6 for the parts outside the CDR3, the full variable domain is EAGVTQFPSHSVIEKGQTVTLRCDPISGHDNLYWYRRVMGKEIKFLLHFVKESKQDESGMPNNRFLAERTGGTYSTLKVQPAELEDSGVYFCASSPGTPNSPLHFGNGTRLTVT.

The chain carries TRBV7-3 and TRBJ2-7; no clear D gene. V lost 0 bases and J 6 bases, leaving 9 bases between the germline ends. In germline, CDR1 is SGHTA, CDR2 FQGTGA. The CDR3 spans 13 residues. CDR3 amino acids: CASSLTKEREQYF. For the CDR3, the DNA is TGTGCCAGCAGCTTAACTAAGGAACGCGAGCAGTACTTC.

V is TRBV25-1 and J is TRBJ2-7; no clear D. Between the trimmed V and J ends, which lost 0 bases and 0 bases, there was a span of 15 bases. The CDR3 sequence is 17 residues long. CDR1 MGHDK and CDR2 SYGVNS come from the germline V gene. Here the CDR3 reads CASSEYFPRQDSYEQYF. The CDR3 region has the DNA TGTGCCAGCAGTGAATATTTCCCGAGGCAGGACTCCTACGAGCAGTACTTC.

V is TRBV5-1 and J is TRBJ2-3; 9 positions match TRBD2. Losses at the gene ends were 2 bases for V and 4 bases for J; bases not matched to a gene: 11. CDR1 and CDR2 (germline): SGHRS, YFSETQ. This CDR3 has 17 residues. CDR3 loop: CASSFLLAGGRADTQYF. The DNA of the CDR3 is TGCGCCAGCAGCTTCCTCCTTGCGGGGGGGCGAGCAGATACGCAGTATTTT.

This chain connects TRBV5-1 to TRBJ1-1; the D gene is possibly TRBD1 (5 bases). The CDR3 spans 14 residues. The germline CDR1 and CDR2 sequences are SGHRS and YFSETQ. The V and J ends lost 0 bases and 4 bases respectively, with 10 bases between them. CDR3 in amino acids: CASSLEGGTTEAFF. The DNA for the CDR3 is TGCGCCAGCAGCTTGGAGGGAGGGACCACTGAAGCTTTCTTT.

The chain links TRBV27 to TRBJ2-5; 9 bases align to TRBD1. The CDR3 extends over 16 amino acids. CDR1 and CDR2 (germline): MNHEY, SMNVEV (reference sequence). V dropped 5 bases and J dropped 0; count of bases not matched to a gene: 7. The CDR3 is CASSQETGGHQETQYF. CDR3 in DNA: TGTGCCAGCAGTCAAGAGACAGGGGGGCACCAAGAGACCCAGTACTTC.

This CDR3 is CASSLAGLNTEAFF. The CDR3 DNA is TGTGCCAGCAGCTTAGCTGGGCTTAACACTGAAGCTTTCTTT. The gene calls are TRBV7-2 and TRBJ1-1; D unclear. Germline loops: CDR1 SGHTA, CDR2 FQGNSA. Trimming took off 0 bases at V and 2 bases at J, with 7 bases between the two ends. The CDR3 extends over 14 amino acids.

This rearrangement joins TRBV19 to TRBJ2-7; 8 bases fit TRBD1. V lost 5 bases, J lost 0 bases, and 3 bases stayed unmatched. Germline CDR1 and CDR2: LNHDA and SQIVND (reference sequence). CDR3 length equals 14 residues. The CDR3 protein is CASSWTGNSYEQYF. As DNA, the CDR3 is TGTGCCAGTAGTTGGACAGGGAACTCCTACGAGCAGTACTTC.

This clone appeared a few times. The genes are TRBV3-1 (or the pseudogene TRBV3-2) and TRBJ2-1, with 8 bases identical to TRBD2. The CDR3 extends over 14 amino acids. Germline values: CDR1 LGHDT, CDR2 YNNKEL (reference sequence). With 3 bases clipped from V and 7 bases from J, the junction kept 5 bases outside the gene matches. This CDR3 reads CASSHIAGGNEQFF. CDR3 bases: TGTGCCAGCAGCCACATCGCGGGAGGAAATGAGCAGTTCTTC.

This clone has just a few counts. This rearrangement joins TRBV15 to TRBJ1-1; D is ambiguous. Germline CDR1 is LNHNV and CDR2 is YYDKDF (reference sequence). Deletions cut 3 bases from V and 3 bases from J, with 8 bases between. The CDR3 is made up of 13 amino acids. CDR3 DNA sequence: TGTGCCACCAGCAGGCAAGTAGACACTGAAGCTTTCTTT. As protein: CATSRQVDTEAFF.

This chain links TRBV4-2 with TRBJ1-1; the match to TRBD1 covers 7 bases. The trim removed 1 base at V and 1 base at J, leaving 6 bases unmatched. Germline V gene lookup returns CDR1 LGHNA and CDR2 YNFKEQ. The CDR3 is 16 amino acids. The CDR3 protein is CASSQAAGGWNTEAFF. The CDR3, as DNA: TGTGCCAGCAGCCAAGCGGCAGGGGGATGGAACACTGAAGCTTTCTTT.